This T cell receptor beta chain was identified in a study of regulatory T cells in long-lasting Graves disease. Study outcomes and limitations: In persistent patients, shared public clonotypes (roughly 2,800) outnumbered those in new patients (about 890).

Trimming cost V 6 bases and J 2 bases, with 16 bases left between them. This CDR3 contains 16 residues. The time point: persistent/refractory GD, antithyroid drugs over 5 years with positive TRAb. The TCR library used RNA extracted from PBMCs. Arm-PCR of CDR3 regions with iRepertoire HTBI primers generated TCR beta libraries. TCRdb used MiXCR to reprocess the multiplex PCR reads, holding one entry per CDR3 protein. The table has 350,000 to 500,000 distinct CDR3 sequences, around 23% seen once; the top ten hold roughly an eighth. The table lists this clonotype with many counts. What it binds is unknown.

The chain uses TRBV12-3 or TRBV12-4 and TRBJ2-2; no clear D. Source: peripheral blood mononuclear cells (PBMCs), taken when the disease was refractory, from a patient treated with antithyroid drugs. This sequence was found in a female donor with Graves disease. CDR3 bases: TGTGCCAGCAGCCCCTCGGACGGAGATAACACCGGGGAGCTGTTTTTT. As protein: CASSPSDGDNTGELFF.